This T cell receptor (beta chain) was documented in a study of cytotoxic CD8 clonotypes in ibrutinib-treated CLL. In the study overall: Response sampling came at median around eleven months of treatment, ranging about 6 to 40 months.

Between the trimmed V and J ends, which lost 3 bases and 7 bases, there was a span of 22 bases. Germline loops: CDR1 KGHSH, CDR2 LQKENI. This CDR3 has 18 residues. TCRdb's table, derived via immunoSEQ multiplex PCR, lists solely in-frame clones and lacks some. This sample carries 300,000 to 400,000 clones, 60% to 80% of them seen once, and the ten largest clones take about 5.9%. Sequencing was performed on PBMCs, taken after 36 months of ibrutinib treatment. The clonotype comes from a human donor with chronic lymphocytic leukemia. The chain couples TRBV18 to TRBJ1-6; D gene uncertain. The CDR3 loop reads CASSPRRLALMENSPLHF. The CDR3, as DNA: TGTGCCAGCTCACCCCGGCGATTAGCCCTAATGGAGAATTCACCCCTCCACTTT.